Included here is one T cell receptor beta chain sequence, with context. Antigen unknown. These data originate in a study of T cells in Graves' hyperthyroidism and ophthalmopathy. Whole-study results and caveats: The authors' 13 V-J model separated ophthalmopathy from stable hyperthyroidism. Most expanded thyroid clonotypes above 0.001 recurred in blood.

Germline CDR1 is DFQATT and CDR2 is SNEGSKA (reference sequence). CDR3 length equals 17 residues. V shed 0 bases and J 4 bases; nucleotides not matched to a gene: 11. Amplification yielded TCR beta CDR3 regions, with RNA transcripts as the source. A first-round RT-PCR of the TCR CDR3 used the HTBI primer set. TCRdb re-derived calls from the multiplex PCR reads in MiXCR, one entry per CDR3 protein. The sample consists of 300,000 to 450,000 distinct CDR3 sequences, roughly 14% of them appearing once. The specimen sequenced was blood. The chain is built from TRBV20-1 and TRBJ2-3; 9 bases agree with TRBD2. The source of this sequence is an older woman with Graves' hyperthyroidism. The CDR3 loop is CSARDLGGRALADTQYF. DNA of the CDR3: TGCAGTGCTAGAGATCTTGGCGGGAGGGCCTTGGCAGATACGCAGTATTTT.